The 20 T cell receptor beta chains listed next were all sequenced from one sample in a study of T cells in Graves' hyperthyroidism and ophthalmopathy. Using RNA transcripts as the source, TCR beta CDR3 regions were amplified. During a first-round RT-PCR of the TCR CDR3, the HTBI primer set was used. TCRdb re-called the multiplex PCR reads with MiXCR, one entry per CDR3 protein. The table has hundreds of thousands of distinct CDR3 sequences, 15% to 20% seen once. Source material: blood. Receptors were obtained from a woman in her 30s with Graves' hyperthyroidism.

About this clonotype itself: This may stem from a read error, because a much larger clone lies one nucleotide away. The chain employs TRBV20-1 and TRBJ2-7, with 7 bases lining up with TRBD2. The CDR3 is made up of 15 amino acids. Per germline, CDR1 DFQATT and CDR2 SNEGSKA (reference sequence). CDR3: CSASVPSSGWYEQHF. As DNA, the CDR3 is TGCAGTGCTAGTGTACCCTCTAGCGGATGGTACGAGCAGCACTTC.

This clonotype was counted a few times. The CDR3, as DNA: TGTGCCAGCAGCTTAAGCCTATACACTGAAGCTTTCTTT. It is translated as CASSLSLYTEAFF. The chain combines TRBV7-3 with TRBJ1-1; D is uncertain. The CDR3 contains 13 residues. Germline CDR1 SGHTA, CDR2 FQGTGA. The V end was cut by 1 base, the J end by 3 bases, with 6 bases between.

This clonotype showed up many times. V usage is TRBV2 and J usage is TRBJ2-3; possible D gene TRBD2, 5 bases. The CDR3 has 12 residues. The germline V gene encodes CDR1 SNHLY and CDR2 FYNNEI. Deletions cut 6 bases from V and 10 bases from J, with 14 bases between. The CDR3 sequence is CASREHGGAQYF. The DNA of the CDR3 is TGTGCCAGCAGAGAACACGGAGGTGCGCAGTATTTT.

The V and J genes are TRBV6-2 or TRBV6-3 and TRBJ1-5; 7 nucleotides align to TRBD1. Trimming cost V 5 bases and J 5 bases; bases outside gene matches: 6. Germline V gene sequence: CDR1 MNHEY, CDR2 SVGEGT. The CDR3 sequence is 14 residues long. CDR3 DNA sequence: TGTGCCAGCAGTGACCCGACAGGGTATCAGCCCCAGCATTTT. The encoded protein is CASSDPTGYQPQHF.

This clonotype was recorded many times. This chain joins TRBV7-3 and TRBJ2-7; TRBD1 agrees at 9 bases. Losses at the gene ends were 5 bases for V and 6 bases for J; bases not matched to a gene: 8. The CDR3 consists of 14 residues. Germline V gene data show CDR1 as SGHTA and CDR2 as FQGTGA. The CDR3 is CASSPSPGQGEQYF. CDR3 in DNA: TGTGCCAGCAGCCCCTCACCGGGACAGGGCGAGCAGTACTTC.

V is TRBV7-8 and J is TRBJ2-7, with D uncertain. Germline assignment: CDR1 SGHVS and CDR2 FQNEAQ. Trimming took 5 bases from V and 3 from J, leaving 11 bases between them. This CDR3 comprises 13 residues. The CDR3 DNA reads TGTGCCAGCAGCCTCGCATTCGGCTACGAGCAGTACTTC. Encoded protein: CASSLAFGYEQYF.

The chain employs TRBV29-1 and TRBJ2-2; the D gene is possibly TRBD1 (6 bases). This CDR3 has 12 residues. The V gene lost 7 bases and the J gene lost 6 bases, with 12 bases spanning the gap. Germline CDR1 and CDR2: SQVTM and ANQGSEA. Written as DNA, the CDR3 is TGCAGCGGTAACAGGGACGCCGGGGAGCTGTTTTTT. This encodes CSGNRDAGELFF.

The genes are TRBV10-3 and TRBJ2-3; D is uncertain. The CDR3 extends over 12 amino acids. The V gene's germline CDR1 is ENHRY and CDR2 SYGVKD. V lost 8 bases to trimming and J lost 0 bases, with 6 bases between them. CDR3 coding DNA: TGTGCCATCGGGCTGAGCACAGATACGCAGTATTTT. Encoded protein: CAIGLSTDTQYF.

This clonotype showed up many times. The chain is built from TRBV27 and TRBJ1-1; D may be TRBD1 (5 bases). CDR3 length equals 13 residues. Trimming cost V 3 bases and J 3 bases, with 8 bases left between them. Germline V lookup: CDR1 MNHEY, CDR2 SMNVEV (reference sequence). This CDR3 reads CASSFWGDTEAFF. The DNA for the CDR3 is TGTGCCAGCAGTTTCTGGGGGGACACTGAAGCTTTCTTT.

Ten or more counts support this clonotype. The chain combines TRBV7-2 with TRBJ2-7; the D gene is possibly TRBD1 (5 bases). V lost 5 bases, J lost 6 bases, and 17 bases lay in between. The CDR3 is made up of 14 amino acids. CDR1 is SGHTA, CDR2 FQGNSA, per germline. This CDR3 is CASSPGRYTFEQYF. CDR3 in DNA: TGTGCCAGCAGCCCAGGGCGTTACACGTTCGAGCAGTACTTC.

This clonotype was seen ten or more times. The V and J genes are TRBV7-7 and TRBJ2-1; D is perhaps TRBD1 (9 bases). The length of the CDR3 is 12 residues. Germline CDR1 and CDR2: SSHAT and FNYEAQ (reference sequence). The CDR3 is CASGTGSNEQFF. The CDR3 coding sequence is TGTGCTAGCGGGACAGGGTCTAATGAGCAGTTCTTC.

The chain joins TRBV27 to TRBJ2-7; D possibly uses TRBD1 or TRBD2 (5 bases each). There are 15 residues in the CDR3. Germline values: CDR1 MNHEY, CDR2 SMNVEV (reference sequence). V was clipped by 8 bases and J by 0 bases, with 17 bases between them. CDR3 bases: TGTGCCAGCGCCGCGAGGGACCCGAGCTCCTACGAGCAGTACTTC. It encodes CASAARDPSSYEQYF.

The J gene is TRBJ2-7, the V gene TRBV20-1, with D possibly TRBD2 on 7 matching bases. From germline, CDR1 is DFQATT and CDR2 SNEGSKA (reference sequence). V shed 0 bases and J shed 4 bases, with 13 bases lying between them. The CDR3 runs to 14 residues. CDR3 sequence (DNA): TGCAGTGCTAGAGATTGGGGGGGGCCATACGAGCAGTACTTC. Its protein product is CSARDWGGPYEQYF.

This clonotype was observed many times. The genes are TRBV11-3 and TRBJ2-2; 8 bases align to TRBD1. CDR1 SGHNT and CDR2 YENEEA come from the germline V gene. With 5 bases clipped from V and 1 base from J, the junction kept 6 bases outside the gene matches. This CDR3 contains 16 residues. In DNA, the CDR3 is TGTGCCAGCAGCCCGCGGGACAGGAAGAACACCGGGGAGCTGTTTTTT. This translates into CASSPRDRKNTGELFF.

In this sample, this clonotype turned up many times. The chain has TRBV28 and TRBJ2-3, with a possible D match to TRBD1 (6 bases). V lost 7 bases and J 3 bases, leaving 14 bases between the germline ends. The CDR3 length is 14 residues. The germline V gene encodes CDR1 MDHEN and CDR2 SYDVKM. CDR3 coding DNA: TGTGCCAGCACCGTCAGGGGCTGGACAGATACGCAGTATTTT. It codes for CASTVRGWTDTQYF.

With respect to this clonotype: Compared with germline, one end of the junction differs, possibly owing to a read error. The chain is built from TRBV3-1 and TRBJ2-1; unclear D gene. The CDR3 sequence is 14 residues long. Germline V gene lookup returns CDR1 LGHDT and CDR2 YNNKEL (reference sequence). CDR3 in DNA: TGTGCCAGCAGCCAAGATCTAGTCAAGAATGAGCCGTTCTTC. It is translated as CASSQDLVKNEPFF.

This clonotype has more than one count but fewer than ten. V usage is TRBV5-1 and J usage is TRBJ2-7; 7 bases are a match to TRBD1. J was trimmed by 4 bases and V by 3 bases; bases with no gene match: 7. The germline V gene has CDR1 SGHRS and CDR2 YFSETQ. This CDR3 comprises 14 residues. As DNA, the CDR3 is TGCGCCAGCAGCTATACCGGGACAGCTTACGAGCAGTACTTC. Amino acids: CASSYTGTAYEQYF.

This clonotype has a count of ten or more. The rearrangement links TRBV12-3 or TRBV12-4 to TRBJ1-5; tentative D call: TRBD1 (5 bases). The CDR3 sequence is 14 residues long. Between the trimmed V and J ends, which lost 6 bases and 1 base, there was a span of 10 bases. The CDR3 region is CASRQGESNQPQHF. As DNA, the CDR3 is TGTGCCAGCAGGCAGGGTGAAAGCAATCAGCCCCAGCATTTT.

This clonotype has ten or more counts. The chain joins TRBV20-1 to TRBJ2-5; 13 bases are a match to TRBD2. CDR3 length: 17 amino acids. CDR1 and CDR2 (germline): DFQATT, SNEGSKA (reference sequence). The J segment lost 4 bases and the V segment lost 0 bases, leaving 8 bases of the junction unmatched. CDR3 sequence: CSARERLAGGGIETQYF. The CDR3 DNA reads TGCAGTGCTAGAGAGCGACTAGCGGGAGGAGGGATAGAGACCCAGTACTTC.

In its sample, this clonotype was seen a few times. The chain uses TRBV6-1 and TRBJ2-2; TRBD1 matches at 10 bases. Germline V lookup: CDR1 MNHNS, CDR2 SASEGT. This CDR3 comprises 16 residues. Trimming cost V 6 bases and J 5 bases; bases outside gene matches: 9. The CDR3 reads CASREMGDRGTGELFF. The CDR3 region has the DNA TGTGCCAGCAGGGAAATGGGGGACAGGGGAACCGGGGAGCTGTTTTTT.